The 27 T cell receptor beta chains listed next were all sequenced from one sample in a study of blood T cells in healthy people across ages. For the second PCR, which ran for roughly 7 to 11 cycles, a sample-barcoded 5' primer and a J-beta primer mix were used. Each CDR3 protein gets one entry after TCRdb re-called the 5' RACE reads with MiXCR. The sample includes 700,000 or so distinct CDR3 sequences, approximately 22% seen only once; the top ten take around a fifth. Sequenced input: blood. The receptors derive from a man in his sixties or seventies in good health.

The CDR3: CASSSSGTVNEKLFF. The DNA of the CDR3 is TGTGCCAGCTCATCATCCGGGACAGTTAATGAAAAACTGTTTTTT. V and J are TRBV18 and TRBJ1-4; 7 bases agree with TRBD1. V lost 5 bases, J lost 4 bases, and 7 bases stayed unmatched. There are 15 residues in the CDR3. Germline lookup yields CDR1 KGHSH and CDR2 LQKENI.

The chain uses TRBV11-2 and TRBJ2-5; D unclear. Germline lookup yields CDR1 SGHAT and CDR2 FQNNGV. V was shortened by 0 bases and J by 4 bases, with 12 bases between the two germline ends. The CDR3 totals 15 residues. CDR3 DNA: TGTGCCAGCAGCTTAGATGGGTACTTTCGAGAGACCCAGTACTTC. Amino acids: CASSLDGYFRETQYF.

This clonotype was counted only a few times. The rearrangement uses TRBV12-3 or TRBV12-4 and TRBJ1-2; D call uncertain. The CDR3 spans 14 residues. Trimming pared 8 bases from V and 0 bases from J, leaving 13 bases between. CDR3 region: CASHPGGSNYGYTF. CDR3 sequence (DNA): TGTGCCAGCCACCCCGGAGGATCTAACTATGGCTACACCTTC.

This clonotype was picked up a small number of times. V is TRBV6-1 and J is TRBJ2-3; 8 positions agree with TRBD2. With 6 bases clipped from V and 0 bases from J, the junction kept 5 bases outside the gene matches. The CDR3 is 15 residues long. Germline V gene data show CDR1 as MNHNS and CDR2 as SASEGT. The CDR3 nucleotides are TGTGCCAGCAGGAGACTAGCGATTAGCACAGATACGCAGTATTTT. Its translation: CASRRLAISTDTQYF.

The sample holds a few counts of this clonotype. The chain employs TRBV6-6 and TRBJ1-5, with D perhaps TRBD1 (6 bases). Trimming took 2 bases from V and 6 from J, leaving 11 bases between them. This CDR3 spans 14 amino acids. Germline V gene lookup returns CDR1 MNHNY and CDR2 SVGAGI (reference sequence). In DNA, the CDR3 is TGTGCCAGCAGTTACGCGGGGGGCAGTCAGCCCCAGCATTTT. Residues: CASSYAGGSQPQHF.

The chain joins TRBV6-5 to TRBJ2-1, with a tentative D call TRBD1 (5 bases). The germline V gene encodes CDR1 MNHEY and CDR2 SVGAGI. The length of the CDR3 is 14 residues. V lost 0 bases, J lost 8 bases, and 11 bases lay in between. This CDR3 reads CASSYSMGPYEQFF. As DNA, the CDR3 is TGTGCCAGCAGTTACTCTATGGGGCCCTATGAGCAGTTCTTC.

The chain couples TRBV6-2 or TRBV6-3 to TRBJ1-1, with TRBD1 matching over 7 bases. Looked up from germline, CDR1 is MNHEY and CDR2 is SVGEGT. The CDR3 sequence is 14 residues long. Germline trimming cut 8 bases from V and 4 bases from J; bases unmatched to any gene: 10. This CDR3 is CASERGPRGTEAFF. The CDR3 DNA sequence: TGTGCCAGCGAAAGGGGGCCCCGGGGCACTGAAGCTTTCTTT.

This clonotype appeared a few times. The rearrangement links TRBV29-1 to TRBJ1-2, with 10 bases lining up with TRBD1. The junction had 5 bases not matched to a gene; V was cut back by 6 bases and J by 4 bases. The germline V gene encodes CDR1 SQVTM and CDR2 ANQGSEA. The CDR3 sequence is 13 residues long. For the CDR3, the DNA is TGCAGCGTCACCGGGACAGGGGCCTATGGCTACACCTTC. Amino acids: CSVTGTGAYGYTF.

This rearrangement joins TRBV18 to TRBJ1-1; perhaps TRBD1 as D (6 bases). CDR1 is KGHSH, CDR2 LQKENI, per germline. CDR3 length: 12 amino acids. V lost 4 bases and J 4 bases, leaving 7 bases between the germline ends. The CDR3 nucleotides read TGTGCCAGCTCACAGGGGGTCACTGAAGCTTTCTTT. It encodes CASSQGVTEAFF.

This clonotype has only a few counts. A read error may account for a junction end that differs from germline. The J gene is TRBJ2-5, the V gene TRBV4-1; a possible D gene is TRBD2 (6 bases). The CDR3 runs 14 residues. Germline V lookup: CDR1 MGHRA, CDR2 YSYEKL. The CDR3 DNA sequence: TGCACCAGCAGCCAAGATCACCGGGGGGAGACCCAGTACTTC. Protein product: CTSSQDHRGETQYF.

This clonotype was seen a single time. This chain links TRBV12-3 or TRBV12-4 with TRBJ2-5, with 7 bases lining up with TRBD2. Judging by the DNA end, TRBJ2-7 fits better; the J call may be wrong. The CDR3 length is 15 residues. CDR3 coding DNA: TGTGCCAGCAGTCGTGAGCGGGGTGGGACCTACGAGCAGTACTTC. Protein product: CASSRERGGTYEQYF.

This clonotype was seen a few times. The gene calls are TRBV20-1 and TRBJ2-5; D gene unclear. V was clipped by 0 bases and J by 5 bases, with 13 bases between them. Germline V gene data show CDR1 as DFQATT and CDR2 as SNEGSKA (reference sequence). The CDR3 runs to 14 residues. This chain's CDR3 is CSARDIRAGETQYF. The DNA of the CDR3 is TGCAGTGCTAGAGATATACGGGCTGGGGAGACCCAGTACTTC.

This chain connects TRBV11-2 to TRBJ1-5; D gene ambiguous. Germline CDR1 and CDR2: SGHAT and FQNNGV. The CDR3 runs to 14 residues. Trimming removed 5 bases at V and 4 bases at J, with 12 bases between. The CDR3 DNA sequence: TGTGCCAGCAGCCCACTCGGGCCAAATCAGCCCCAGCATTTT. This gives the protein CASSPLGPNQPQHF.

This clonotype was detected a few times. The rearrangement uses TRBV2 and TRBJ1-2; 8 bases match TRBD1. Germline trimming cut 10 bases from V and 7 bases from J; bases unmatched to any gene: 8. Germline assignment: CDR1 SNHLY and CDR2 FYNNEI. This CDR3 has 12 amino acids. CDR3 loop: CATDLQGVGYTF. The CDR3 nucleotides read TGTGCCACCGATCTACAGGGGGTTGGCTACACCTTC. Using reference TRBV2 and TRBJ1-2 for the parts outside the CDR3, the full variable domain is EPEVTQTPSHQVTQMGQEVILRCVPISNHLYFYWYRQILGQKVEFLVSFYNNEISEKSEIFDDQFSVERPDGSNFTLKIRSTKLEDSAMYFCATDLQGVGYTFGSGTRLTVV.

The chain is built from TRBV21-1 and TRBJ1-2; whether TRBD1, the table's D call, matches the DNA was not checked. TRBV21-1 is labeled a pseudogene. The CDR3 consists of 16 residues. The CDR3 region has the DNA TGTGCCAGCAGCAAATATAGGACAATACCTAACTATGGCTACACCTTC. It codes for CASSKYRTIPNYGYTF.

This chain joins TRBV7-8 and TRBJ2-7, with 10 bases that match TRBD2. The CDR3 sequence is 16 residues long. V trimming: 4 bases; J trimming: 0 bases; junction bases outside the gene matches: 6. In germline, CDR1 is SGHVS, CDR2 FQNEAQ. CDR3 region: CASSSTSGTLSYEQYF. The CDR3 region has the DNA TGTGCCAGCAGCTCAACTAGCGGGACCCTCTCCTACGAGCAGTACTTC.

The CDR3 DNA is TGCGCCAGCAGCTGGACAGGGGGCGAGAGTGGCTACACCTTC. It is translated as CASSWTGGESGYTF. The chain has TRBV5-1 and TRBJ1-2; 11 bases fit TRBD1. This CDR3 is 14 amino acids long. Germline loops: CDR1 SGHRS, CDR2 YFSETQ. V gave up 3 bases and J gave up 7 bases; unmatched junction bases: 5.

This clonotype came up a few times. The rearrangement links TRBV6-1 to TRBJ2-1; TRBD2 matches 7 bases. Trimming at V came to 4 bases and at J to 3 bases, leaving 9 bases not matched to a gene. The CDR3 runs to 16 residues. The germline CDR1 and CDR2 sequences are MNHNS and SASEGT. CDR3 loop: CASSGTGTNLYNEQFF. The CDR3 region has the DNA TGTGCCAGCAGTGGAACCGGGACTAACCTCTACAATGAGCAGTTCTTC.

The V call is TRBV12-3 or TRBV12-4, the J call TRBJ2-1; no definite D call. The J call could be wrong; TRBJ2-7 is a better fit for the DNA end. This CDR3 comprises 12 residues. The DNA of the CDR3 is TGTGCCAGCAGTCGAGACTCCTACGAGCAGTACGTC. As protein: CASSRDSYEQYV.

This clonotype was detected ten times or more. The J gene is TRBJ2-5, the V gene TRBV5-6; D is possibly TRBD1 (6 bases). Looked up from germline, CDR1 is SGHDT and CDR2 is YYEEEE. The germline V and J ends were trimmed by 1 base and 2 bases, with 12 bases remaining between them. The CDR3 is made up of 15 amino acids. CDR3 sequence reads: CASSLSPGTQETQYF. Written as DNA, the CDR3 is TGTGCCAGCAGCTTGAGCCCCGGGACACAAGAGACCCAGTACTTC.

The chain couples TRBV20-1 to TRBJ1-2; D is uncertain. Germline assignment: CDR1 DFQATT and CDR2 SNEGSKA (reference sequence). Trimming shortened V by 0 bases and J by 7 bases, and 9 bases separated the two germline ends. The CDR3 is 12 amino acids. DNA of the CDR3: TGCAGTGCTAGAGATAGCGAATTTGGCTACACCTTC. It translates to CSARDSEFGYTF.

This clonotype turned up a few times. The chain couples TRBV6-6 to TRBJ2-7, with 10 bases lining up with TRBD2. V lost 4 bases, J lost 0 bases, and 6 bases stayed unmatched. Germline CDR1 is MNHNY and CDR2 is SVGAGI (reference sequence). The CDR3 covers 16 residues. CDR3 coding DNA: TGTGCCAGCAGTTTAAGCGGGAGGGCCTCCTCCTACGAGCAGTACTTC. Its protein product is CASSLSGRASSYEQYF.

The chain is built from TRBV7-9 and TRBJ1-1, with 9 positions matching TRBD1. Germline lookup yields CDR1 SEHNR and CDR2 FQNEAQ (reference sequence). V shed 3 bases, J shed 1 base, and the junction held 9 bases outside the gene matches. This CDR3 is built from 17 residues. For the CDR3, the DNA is TGTGCCAGCAGCTTGGGAACGGGGACAGGGAGGAACACTGAAGCTTTCTTT. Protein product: CASSLGTGTGRNTEAFF. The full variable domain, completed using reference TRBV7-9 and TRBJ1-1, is DTGVSQNPRHKITKRGQNVTFRCDPISEHNRLYWYRQTLGQGPEFLTYFQNEAQLEKSRLLSDRFSAERPKGSFSTLEIQRTEQGDSAMYLCASSLGTGTGRNTEAFFGQGTRLTVV.

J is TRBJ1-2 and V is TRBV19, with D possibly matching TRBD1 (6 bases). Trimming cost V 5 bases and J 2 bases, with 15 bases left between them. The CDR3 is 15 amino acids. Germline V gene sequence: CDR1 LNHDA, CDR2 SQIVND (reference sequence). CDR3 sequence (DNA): TGTGCCAGTAGTGCCCCTCCCACAGGGAACTATGGCTACACCTTC. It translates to CASSAPPTGNYGYTF.

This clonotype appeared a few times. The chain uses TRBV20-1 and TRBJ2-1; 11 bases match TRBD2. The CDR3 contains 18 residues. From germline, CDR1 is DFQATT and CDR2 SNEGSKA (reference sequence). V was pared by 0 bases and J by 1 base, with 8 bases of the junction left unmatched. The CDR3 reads CSARDQLAGDGSYNEQFF. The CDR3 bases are TGCAGTGCTAGAGATCAACTAGCGGGAGACGGTTCCTACAATGAGCAGTTCTTC.

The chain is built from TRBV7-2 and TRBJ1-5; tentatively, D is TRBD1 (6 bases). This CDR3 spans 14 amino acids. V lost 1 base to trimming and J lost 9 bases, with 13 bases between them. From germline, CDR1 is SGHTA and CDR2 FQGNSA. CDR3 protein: CASSLGTASGPQHF. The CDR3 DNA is TGTGCCAGCAGCTTAGGGACAGCGTCCGGGCCCCAGCATTTT.

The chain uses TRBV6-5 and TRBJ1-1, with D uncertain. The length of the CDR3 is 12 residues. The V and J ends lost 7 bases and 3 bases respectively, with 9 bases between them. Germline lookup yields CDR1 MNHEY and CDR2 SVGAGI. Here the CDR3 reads CASKSSYTEAFF. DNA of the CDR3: TGTGCCAGCAAATCCAGTTACACTGAAGCTTTCTTT.